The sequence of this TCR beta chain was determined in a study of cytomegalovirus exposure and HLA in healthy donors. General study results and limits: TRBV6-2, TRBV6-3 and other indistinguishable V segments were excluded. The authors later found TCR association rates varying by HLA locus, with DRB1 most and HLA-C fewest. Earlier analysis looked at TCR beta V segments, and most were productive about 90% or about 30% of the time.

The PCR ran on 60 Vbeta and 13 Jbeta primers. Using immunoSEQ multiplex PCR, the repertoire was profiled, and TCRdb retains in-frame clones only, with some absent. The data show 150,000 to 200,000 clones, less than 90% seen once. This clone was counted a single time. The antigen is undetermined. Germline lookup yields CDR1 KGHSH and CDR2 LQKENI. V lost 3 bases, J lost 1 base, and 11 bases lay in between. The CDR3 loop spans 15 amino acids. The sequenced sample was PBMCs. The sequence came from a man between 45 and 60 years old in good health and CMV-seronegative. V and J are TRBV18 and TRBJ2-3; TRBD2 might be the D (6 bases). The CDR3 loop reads CASSPLSGGTDTQYF. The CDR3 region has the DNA TGTGCCAGCTCACCCCTTAGCGGAGGCACAGATACGCAGTATTTT.